The 12 T cell receptor beta chains reported below all come from one sample, sequenced in a study of beta chain features in type 1 diabetes. Study observations and caveats: Researchers report that Type 1 diabetes patients had moderately but significantly shorter TCRB CDR3s across all four CD4+ subsets.

The antigens of these receptors remain unknown. Every bit of the isolated RNA underwent reverse transcription, so sequencing read expressed TCRB transcripts. Generated by immunoSEQ multiplex PCR, the TCRdb table keeps only in-frame clones and is missing some. The data show 600,000 to 750,000 clones, around 12% seen once. Sequencing input: naive CD4+ T cells from blood. All receptors come from a man aged 30 to 45 with type 1 diabetes.

This clone was counted only a few times. The rearrangement joins TRBV19 to TRBJ2-2; D gene uncertain. Trimming stripped 6 bases from V and 2 bases from J, with 7 bases between. The CDR3 extends over 13 amino acids. Germline CDR1 is LNHDA and CDR2 is SQIVND (reference sequence). CDR3 region: CASSDSNTGELFF. The CDR3 bases are TGTGCCAGTAGCGATAGTAACACCGGGGAGCTGTTTTTT. Full variable domain (missing parts from reference TRBV19 and TRBJ2-2): DGGITQSPKYLFRKEGQNVTLSCEQNLNHDAMYWYRQDPGQGLRLIYYSQIVNDFQKGDIAEGYSVSREKKESFPLTVTSAQKNPTAFYLCASSDSNTGELFFGEGSRLTVL.

This clone was counted only a few times. The chain has TRBV4-1 and TRBJ1-6; no definite D call. The CDR3 totals 17 residues. V dropped 4 bases and J dropped 9 bases, with 22 bases sitting between them. Looked up from germline, CDR1 is MGHRA and CDR2 is YSYEKL. The CDR3 DNA reads as TGCGCCAGCAGCCGAAGCCCGCCTGAAGCCCTAGGTTCACCCCTCCACTTT. Translation: CASSRSPPEALGSPLHF.

This clone turned up a few times. The chain employs TRBV5-4 and TRBJ1-3; no clear D. The CDR3 is made up of 16 amino acids. The germline V and J ends were trimmed by 1 base and 0 bases, with 11 bases remaining between them. The germline V gene encodes CDR1 SGHNT and CDR2 YYREEE (reference sequence). CDR3 loop: CASSLQQPSSGNTIYF. CDR3 bases: TGTGCCAGCAGCTTGCAACAGCCGAGCTCTGGAAACACCATATATTTT.

The chain is built from TRBV9 and TRBJ2-3, with a possible D match to TRBD2 (6 bases). Germline lookup yields CDR1 SGDLS and CDR2 YYNGEE. The ends were cut back, 4 bases at V and 1 base at J, with 10 bases in the middle. The CDR3 has 14 amino acids. CDR3 loop: CASSTSSGTDTQYF. The CDR3 nucleotides read TGTGCCAGCAGCACTTCTAGCGGCACAGATACGCAGTATTTT.

In the case of this clone: A much larger clone is a single base away; this may be a read error. The rearrangement joins TRBV5-6 to TRBJ2-7; 7 bases are shared with TRBD1. CDR3 length: 13 amino acids. V gave up 4 bases and J gave up 2 bases; unmatched junction bases: 3. CDR1 is SGHDT, CDR2 YYEEEE, per germline. The CDR3 nucleotides read TGTGCCAGCAGCCCCGGGACAGCCTACGAGCAGTACTTC. Its protein is CASSPGTAYEQYF.

The chain employs TRBV7-2 and TRBJ2-2; 10 nucleotides match TRBD1. This CDR3 has 16 amino acids. Germline V lookup: CDR1 SGHTA, CDR2 FQGNSA. V lost 7 bases, J lost 3 bases, and 8 bases stayed unmatched. CDR3 loop: CASTGPGQGYTGELFF. In DNA form, the CDR3 reads TGTGCCAGCACGGGCCCGGGACAGGGGTACACCGGGGAGCTGTTTTTT. Full variable domain (remainder filled in from reference TRBV7-2 and TRBJ2-2): GAGVSQSPSNKVTEKGKDVELRCDPISGHTALYWYRQSLGQGLEFLIYFQGNSAPDKSGLPSDRFSAERTGGSVSTLTIQRTQQEDSAVYLCASTGPGQGYTGELFFGEGSRLTVL.

The chain combines TRBV13 with TRBJ2-3; TRBD1 might be the D (5 bases). Trimming removed 1 base from V and 5 bases from J, with 13 bases in between. The CDR3 contains 15 residues. The germline CDR1 and CDR2 sequences are PRHDT and FYEKMQ (reference sequence). CDR3 residues: CASSLDSGREDTQYF. Written as DNA, the CDR3 is TGTGCCAGCAGCTTAGACTCGGGCAGGGAAGATACGCAGTATTTT.

The CDR3 region is CASSQDRRDPTKWTGELFF. The CDR3 DNA reads TGCGCCAGCAGCCAAGATCGTAGGGACCCTACGAAGTGGACCGGGGAGCTGTTTTTT. This chain uses TRBV4-3 with TRBJ2-2; either TRBD1 or TRBD2 may supply D (5 bases each). The V end lost 0 bases, the J end lost 5 bases, and 22 bases lay between the germline ends. The CDR3 spans 19 residues. CDR1 and CDR2 (germline): LGHNA, YSLEER.

V usage is TRBV11-2 and J usage is TRBJ1-6; D not resolved. V dropped 4 bases and J dropped 6 bases, with 10 bases sitting between them. Germline V gene data show CDR1 as SGHAT and CDR2 as FQNNGV. This CDR3 is built from 14 residues. The CDR3 nucleotides are TGTGCCAGCAGCTACCCTTCGGGTAATTCACCCCTCCACTTT. The encoded protein is CASSYPSGNSPLHF.

The V gene is TRBV29-1, the J gene TRBJ1-2; no reliable D call. The CDR3 sequence is 17 residues long. The germline V gene has CDR1 SQVTM and CDR2 ANQGSEA. V was shortened by 3 bases and J by 0 bases, with 20 bases between the two germline ends. The CDR3 reads CSVDPSGSYITNYGYTF. The CDR3 DNA reads as TGCAGCGTTGATCCCTCGGGCAGCTACATTACTAACTATGGCTACACCTTC.

A few counts support this clone. The chain combines TRBV15 with TRBJ1-5; the match to TRBD1 covers 9 bases. Germline lookup yields CDR1 LNHNV and CDR2 YYDKDF (reference sequence). This CDR3 has 14 residues. V dropped 7 bases and J dropped 4; count of bases not matched to a gene: 5. The DNA for the CDR3 is TGTGCCACCATGGTGGGGACAGGGAATCAGCCCCAGCATTTT. This translates into CATMVGTGNQPQHF.

This clone was counted between two and nine times. The chain recombines TRBV6-5 with TRBJ2-7, with D perhaps matching TRBD1 (6 bases). Germline CDR1 MNHEY, CDR2 SVGAGI. Trimming removed 2 bases from V and 5 bases from J, with 13 bases in between. The CDR3 totals 14 residues. The CDR3 sequence is CASSYRQARHEQYF. Here the CDR3 DNA reads TGTGCCAGCAGTTACCGACAGGCGCGCCACGAGCAGTACTTC.